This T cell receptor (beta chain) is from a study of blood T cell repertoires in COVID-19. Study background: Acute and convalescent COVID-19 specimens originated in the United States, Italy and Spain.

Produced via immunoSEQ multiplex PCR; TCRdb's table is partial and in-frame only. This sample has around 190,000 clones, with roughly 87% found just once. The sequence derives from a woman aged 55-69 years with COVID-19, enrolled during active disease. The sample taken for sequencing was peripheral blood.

The CDR3 is CASSYINTDQPQHF. The CDR3 DNA reads as TGTGCCAGCAGTTACATTAACACCGATCAGCCCCAGCATTTT. The chain is built from TRBV6-2 or TRBV6-3 and TRBJ1-5; D is uncertain. This CDR3 spans 14 amino acids. V lost 2 bases to trimming and J lost 5 bases, with 10 bases between them. Germline CDR1 is MNHEY and CDR2 is SVGEGT.